This T cell receptor (beta chain) came from a study of early T cells in non-severe SARS-CoV-2 infection. As for the study in general: Bulk RNA from unsorted whole blood was sequenced; chains were unpaired.

This clonotype was counted ten times or more. The germline V gene encodes CDR1 SGHDN and CDR2 FVKESK. V dropped 5 bases and J dropped 1 base, with 9 bases sitting between them. The CDR3 extends over 13 amino acids. TCRdb re-derived calls from the 5' RACE reads in MiXCR, one entry per CDR3 protein. The sample has some 46,000 distinct CDR3 sequences, around 6% seen once. The TCR sequence derives from an adult who was a healthcare worker with PCR-confirmed SARS-CoV-2 infection or an uninfected control (not recorded which). The chain joins TRBV14 to TRBJ2-7; no firm D call. The sequencing input was whole blood. The CDR3 coding sequence is TGTGCCAGCAGCTACGACCTATCCTACGAGCAGTACTTC. Translation gives CASSYDLSYEQYF.